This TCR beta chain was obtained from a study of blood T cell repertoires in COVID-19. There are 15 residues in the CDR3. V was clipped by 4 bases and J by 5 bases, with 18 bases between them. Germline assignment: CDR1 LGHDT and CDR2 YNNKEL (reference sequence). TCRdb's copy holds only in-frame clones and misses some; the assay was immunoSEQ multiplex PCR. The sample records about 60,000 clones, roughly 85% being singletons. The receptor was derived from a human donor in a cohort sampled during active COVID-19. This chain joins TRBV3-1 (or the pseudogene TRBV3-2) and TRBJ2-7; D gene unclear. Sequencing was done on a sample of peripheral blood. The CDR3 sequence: CASSRVAMRSDEQYF. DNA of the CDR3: TGTGCCAGCAGCCGGGTAGCTATGAGGTCGGACGAGCAGTACTTC.